The 11 T cell receptor beta chains below were found in one sample sequenced in a study of neurological immune-mediated disorders. Via MiXCR, TCRdb re-called the 5' RACE reads, giving one row per CDR3 protein. Here the sample spans some 79,000 distinct CDR3 sequences, about 14% being singletons. The sample consisted of PBMCs. The receptor source for this set is a woman aged 45-59 years in good health.

This sequence joins TRBV28 and TRBJ2-7; TRBD1 aligns across 8 bases. Germline lookup yields CDR1 MDHEN and CDR2 SYDVKM. This CDR3 spans 17 amino acids. The junction had 9 bases not matched to a gene; V was cut back by 2 bases and J by 0 bases. CDR3 coding DNA: TGTGCCAGCAGTTTAGAGGGGACAGGCGGCCTCTCCTACGAGCAGTACTTC. It encodes CASSLEGTGGLSYEQYF.

This clonotype was detected ten times or more. The gene calls are TRBV5-1 and TRBJ1-1, with 7 positions matching TRBD1. CDR3 length equals 16 residues. Germline CDR1 SGHRS, CDR2 YFSETQ. V dropped 2 bases and J dropped 2; count of bases not matched to a gene: 9. The DNA for the CDR3 is TGCGCCAGCAGCTTCTTCCCCGACAGGGCCAACACTGAAGCTTTCTTT. The encoded protein is CASSFFPDRANTEAFF. Using reference TRBV5-1 and TRBJ1-1 for the parts outside the CDR3, the full variable domain is KAGVTQTPRYLIKTRGQQVTLSCSPISGHRSVSWYQQTPGQGLQFLFEYFSETQRNKGNFPGRFSGRQFSNSRSEMNVSTLELGDSALYLCASSFFPDRANTEAFFGQGTRLTVV.

In the case of this clonotype: This may be a read error: a much more frequent sequence differs by one nucleotide. This chain connects TRBV5-6 to TRBJ2-1; D not resolved. Between the trimmed V and J ends, which lost 1 base and 8 bases, there was a span of 16 bases. The CDR3 covers 15 residues. CDR1 and CDR2 from the germline V gene are SGHDT and YYEEEE. CDR3 bases: TGTGCCAGCAGCTTGAGGCTATCGGGTCCCCATGAGCAGTTCTTC. It specifies CASSLRLSGPHEQFF.

This clonotype was counted between two and nine times. The V gene is TRBV2, the J gene TRBJ1-5; 9 bases agree with TRBD1. Germline assignment: CDR1 SNHLY and CDR2 FYNNEI. V dropped 6 bases and J dropped 7; count of bases not matched to a gene: 7. This CDR3 region has 14 residues. The CDR3 reads CASSQQGAEQPQHF. The CDR3 DNA reads TGTGCCAGCAGCCAACAGGGGGCCGAGCAGCCCCAGCATTTT.

This clonotype was seen ten or more times. The chain has TRBV5-1 and TRBJ2-7, with TRBD1 matching 11 bases. The CDR3 covers 15 residues. V gave up 4 bases and J gave up 6 bases; unmatched junction bases: 9. Germline V lookup: CDR1 SGHRS, CDR2 YFSETQ. The DNA of the CDR3 is TGCGCCAGCAGCACAGCCGGGACAGGGGGTCTCGAGCAGTACTTC. Its translation: CASSTAGTGGLEQYF.

This clonotype was counted many times. The gene calls are TRBV11-3 and TRBJ1-1; TRBD1 is a possible D gene (5 bases). CDR3 length equals 14 residues. The germline V and J ends were trimmed by 6 bases and 0 bases, with 11 bases remaining between them. In germline, CDR1 is SGHNT, CDR2 YENEEA. The CDR3 DNA sequence: TGTGCCAGCAGTTTTACAGGAGTGAACACTGAAGCTTTCTTT. Translating gives CASSFTGVNTEAFF.

At least ten counts were recorded for this clonotype. The rearrangement uses TRBV6-5 and TRBJ2-3; TRBD2 might be the D (5 bases). CDR1 is MNHEY and CDR2 is SVGAGI in the germline V gene. Between the trimmed V and J ends, which lost 0 bases and 0 bases, there was a span of 7 bases. The CDR3 consists of 15 residues. The DNA of the CDR3 is TGTGCCAGCAGTTACTCTCCGGGAAGCACAGATACGCAGTATTTT. This encodes CASSYSPGSTDTQYF.

Many counts were recorded for this clonotype. This sequence joins TRBV5-1 and TRBJ1-1; D gene unclear. Trimming took 0 bases from V and 5 from J, leaving 14 bases between them. The CDR3 is 15 amino acids. Germline CDR1 and CDR2: SGHRS and YFSETQ. CDR3 nucleotides: TGCGCCAGCAGCTTGGGTTGGGGAAAAGAGACTGAAGCTTTCTTT. It is translated as CASSLGWGKETEAFF.

At least ten counts were recorded for this clonotype. The gene calls are TRBV27 and TRBJ1-3; D is ambiguous. From germline, CDR1 is MNHEY and CDR2 SMNVEV (reference sequence). The CDR3 runs to 13 residues. V lost 6 bases and J lost 4, with 10 bases in between. The CDR3 DNA follows: TGTGCCAGCAGCCAAGTTTACGGAAACACCATATATTTT. It codes for CASSQVYGNTIYF.

Concerning this clonotype itself: Compared with germline, one end of the junction differs, possibly owing to a read error. The gene calls are TRBV11-2 and TRBJ2-7; 7 bases fit TRBD2. Germline V gives CDR1 SGHAT, CDR2 FQNNGV. CDR3 length: 15 amino acids. The chain's CDR3 is CASSLDLAAFYVQYF. DNA for the CDR3: TGTGCCAGCAGCTTAGATCTAGCGGCATTCTACGTGCAGTACTTC.

This clonotype was counted ten times or more. The chain has TRBV7-9 and TRBJ2-1; D may be TRBD2 (6 bases). The V gene's germline CDR1 is SEHNR and CDR2 FQNEAQ (reference sequence). V lost 5 bases, J lost 6 bases, and 20 bases lay in between. There are 16 residues in the CDR3. CDR3 amino acids: CASSIRPILALNEQFF. CDR3 in DNA: TGTGCCAGCAGCATTCGACCTATACTAGCCCTCAATGAGCAGTTCTTC. The whole variable domain, remainder taken from reference TRBV7-9 and TRBJ2-1, is DTGVSQNPRHKITKRGQNVTFRCDPISEHNRLYWYRQTLGQGPEFLTYFQNEAQLEKSRLLSDRFSAERPKGSFSTLEIQRTEQGDSAMYLCASSIRPILALNEQFFGPGTRLTVL.